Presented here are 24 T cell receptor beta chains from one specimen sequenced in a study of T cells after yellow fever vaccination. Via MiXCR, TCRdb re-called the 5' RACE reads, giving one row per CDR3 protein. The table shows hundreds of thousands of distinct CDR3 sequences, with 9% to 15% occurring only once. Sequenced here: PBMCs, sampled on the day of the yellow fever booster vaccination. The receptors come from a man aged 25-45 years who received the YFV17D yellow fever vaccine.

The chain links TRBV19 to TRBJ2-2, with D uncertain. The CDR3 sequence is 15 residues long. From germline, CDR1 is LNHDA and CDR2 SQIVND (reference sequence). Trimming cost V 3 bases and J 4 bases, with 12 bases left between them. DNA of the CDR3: TGTGCCAGTAGTATTCATCAGTTGGGCACCGGGGAGCTGTTTTTT. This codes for CASSIHQLGTGELFF.

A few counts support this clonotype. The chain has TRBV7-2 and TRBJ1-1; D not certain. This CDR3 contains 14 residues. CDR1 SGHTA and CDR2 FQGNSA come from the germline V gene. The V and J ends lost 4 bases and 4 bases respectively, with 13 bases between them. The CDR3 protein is CASSSYPGPTEAFF. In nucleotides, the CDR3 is TGTGCCAGCAGCTCTTACCCAGGTCCCACTGAAGCTTTCTTT.

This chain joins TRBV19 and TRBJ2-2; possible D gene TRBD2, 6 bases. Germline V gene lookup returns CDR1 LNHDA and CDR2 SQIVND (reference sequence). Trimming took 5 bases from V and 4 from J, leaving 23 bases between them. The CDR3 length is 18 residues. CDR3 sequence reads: CASSGPSGTSIFTGELFF. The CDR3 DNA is TGTGCCAGTAGTGGCCCCTCCGGGACTTCCATATTCACCGGGGAGCTGTTTTTT.

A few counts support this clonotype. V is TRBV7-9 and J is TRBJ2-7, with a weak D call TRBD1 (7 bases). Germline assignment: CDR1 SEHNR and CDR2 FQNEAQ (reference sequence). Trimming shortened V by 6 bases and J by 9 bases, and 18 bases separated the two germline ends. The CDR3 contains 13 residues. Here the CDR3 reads CASRRDSHSGQYF. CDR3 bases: TGTGCCAGCAGGCGGGACAGCCATTCGGGGCAGTACTTC.

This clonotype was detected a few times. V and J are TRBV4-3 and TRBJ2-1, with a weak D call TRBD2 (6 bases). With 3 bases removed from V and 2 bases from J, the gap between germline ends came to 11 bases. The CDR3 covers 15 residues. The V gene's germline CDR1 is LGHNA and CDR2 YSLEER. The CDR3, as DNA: TGCGCCAGCAGCCATAACGGGGGAACCTACAATGAGCAGTTCTTC. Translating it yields CASSHNGGTYNEQFF.

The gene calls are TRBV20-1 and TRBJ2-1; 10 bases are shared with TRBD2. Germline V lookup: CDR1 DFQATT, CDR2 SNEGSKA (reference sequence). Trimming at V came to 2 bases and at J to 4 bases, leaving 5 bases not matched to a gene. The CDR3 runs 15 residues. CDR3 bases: TGCAGTGCTAGAAAAGCGGGAGGGCCTTACAATGAGCAGTTCTTC. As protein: CSARKAGGPYNEQFF.

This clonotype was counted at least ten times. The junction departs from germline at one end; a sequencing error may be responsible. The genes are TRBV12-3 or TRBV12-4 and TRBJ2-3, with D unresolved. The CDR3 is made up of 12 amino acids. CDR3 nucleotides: TGCGCCAGCAGCTTCTCCGGCGATACGCAGTATTTT. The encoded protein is CASSFSGDTQYF.

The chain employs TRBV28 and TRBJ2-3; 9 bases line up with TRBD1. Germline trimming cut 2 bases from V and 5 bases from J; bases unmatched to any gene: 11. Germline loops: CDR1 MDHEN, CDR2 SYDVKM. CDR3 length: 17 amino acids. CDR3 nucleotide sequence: TGTGCCAGCAGTTTAATAATGGGACAGGGCTCCAGAGATACGCAGTATTTT. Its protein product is CASSLIMGQGSRDTQYF. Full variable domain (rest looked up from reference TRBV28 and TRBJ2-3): DVKVTQSSRYLVKRTGEKVFLECVQDMDHENMFWYRQDPGLGLRLIYFSYDVKMKEKGDIPEGYSVSREKKERFSLILESASTNQTSMYLCASSLIMGQGSRDTQYFGPGTRLTVL.

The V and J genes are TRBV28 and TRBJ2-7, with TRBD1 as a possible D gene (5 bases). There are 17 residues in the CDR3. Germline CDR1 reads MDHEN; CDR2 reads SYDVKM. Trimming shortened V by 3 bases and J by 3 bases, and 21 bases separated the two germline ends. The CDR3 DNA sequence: TGTGCCAGCAGTTTCTTCCAGGGTGTGCGAGGTGGCTACGAGCAGTACTTC. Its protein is CASSFFQGVRGGYEQYF.

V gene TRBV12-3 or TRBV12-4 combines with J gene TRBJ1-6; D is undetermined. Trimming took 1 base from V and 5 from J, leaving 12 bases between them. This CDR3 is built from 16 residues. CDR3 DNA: TGTGCCAGCAGTTTAGGGACGCCCGTGGATAATTCACCCCTCCACTTT. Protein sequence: CASSLGTPVDNSPLHF.

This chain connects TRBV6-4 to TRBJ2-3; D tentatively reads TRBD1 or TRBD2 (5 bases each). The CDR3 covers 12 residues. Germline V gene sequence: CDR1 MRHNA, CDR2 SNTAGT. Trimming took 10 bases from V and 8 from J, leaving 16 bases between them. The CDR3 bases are TGTGCCATTCGGGGCTTGGTGGTTACGCAGTATTTT. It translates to CAIRGLVVTQYF.

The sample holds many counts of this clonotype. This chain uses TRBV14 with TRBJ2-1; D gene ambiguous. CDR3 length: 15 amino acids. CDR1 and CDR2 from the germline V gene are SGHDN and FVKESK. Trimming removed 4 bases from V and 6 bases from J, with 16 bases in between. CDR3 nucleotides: TGTGCCAGCAGCCCGAGAGCGAAGGTGCTCAATGAGCAGTTCTTC. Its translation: CASSPRAKVLNEQFF.

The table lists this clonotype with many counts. As DNA, the CDR3 is TGTGCCAGCAGCCTCCAGGGTAACAATCAGCCCCAGCATTTT. It codes for CASSLQGNNQPQHF. The V and J genes are TRBV6-2 or TRBV6-3 and TRBJ1-5, with a weak D call TRBD1 (5 bases). Per the germline V gene, CDR1 is MNHEY and CDR2 is SVGEGT. The CDR3 runs 14 residues. Trimming removed 6 bases from V and 3 bases from J, with 12 bases in between.

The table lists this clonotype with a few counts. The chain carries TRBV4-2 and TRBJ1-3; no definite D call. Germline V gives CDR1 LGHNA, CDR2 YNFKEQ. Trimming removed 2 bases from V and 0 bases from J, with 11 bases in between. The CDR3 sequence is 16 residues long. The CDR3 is CASSQPGLRSGNTIYF. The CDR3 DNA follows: TGTGCCAGCAGCCAACCCGGACTTCGCTCTGGAAACACCATATATTTT.

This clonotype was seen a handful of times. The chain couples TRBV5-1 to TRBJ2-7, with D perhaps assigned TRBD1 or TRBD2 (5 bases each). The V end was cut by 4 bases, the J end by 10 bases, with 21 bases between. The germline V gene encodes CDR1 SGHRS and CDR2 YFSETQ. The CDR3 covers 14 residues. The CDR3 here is CASSVDGTAERQYF. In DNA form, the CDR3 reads TGCGCCAGCAGCGTAGACGGGACGGCCGAGCGCCAGTACTTC.

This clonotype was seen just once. The CDR3 DNA is TGTGCCAGTTGGGACAGGCTTAATGAGCAGTTCTTC. Protein sequence: CASWDRLNEQFF. This chain links TRBV19 with TRBJ2-1; 8 bases fit TRBD1. The V and J ends lost 8 bases and 7 bases, in that order; junction bases with no gene match: 4. Per the germline V gene, CDR1 is LNHDA and CDR2 is SQIVND (reference sequence). This CDR3 is 12 amino acids long.

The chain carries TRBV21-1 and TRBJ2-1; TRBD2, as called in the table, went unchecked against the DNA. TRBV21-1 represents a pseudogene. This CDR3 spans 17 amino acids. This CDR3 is CASSKDGSGGSYNEQFF. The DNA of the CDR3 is TGTGCCAGCAGCAAAGATGGGAGCGGAGGCTCCTACAATGAGCAGTTCTTC.

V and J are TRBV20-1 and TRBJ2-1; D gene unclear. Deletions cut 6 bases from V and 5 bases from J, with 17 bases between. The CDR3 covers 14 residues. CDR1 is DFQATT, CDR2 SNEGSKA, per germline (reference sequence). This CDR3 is CSASGPFVNNEQFF. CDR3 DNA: TGCAGTGCCTCCGGCCCATTCGTTAACAATGAGCAGTTCTTC.

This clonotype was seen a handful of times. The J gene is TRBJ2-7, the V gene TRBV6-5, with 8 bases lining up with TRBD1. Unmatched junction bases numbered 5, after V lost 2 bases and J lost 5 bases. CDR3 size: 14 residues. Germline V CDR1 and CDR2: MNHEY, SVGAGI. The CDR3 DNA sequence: TGTGCCAGCAGTTACACCTGGGACAGGCACGAGCAGTACTTC. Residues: CASSYTWDRHEQYF.

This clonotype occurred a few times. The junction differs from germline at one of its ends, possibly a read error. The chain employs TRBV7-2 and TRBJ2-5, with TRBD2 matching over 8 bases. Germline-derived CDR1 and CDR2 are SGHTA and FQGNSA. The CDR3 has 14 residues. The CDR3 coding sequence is TGTGCCAGCAACTTAGCGGGAATTTTAGAGACCCAGTACTTC. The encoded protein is CASNLAGILETQYF.

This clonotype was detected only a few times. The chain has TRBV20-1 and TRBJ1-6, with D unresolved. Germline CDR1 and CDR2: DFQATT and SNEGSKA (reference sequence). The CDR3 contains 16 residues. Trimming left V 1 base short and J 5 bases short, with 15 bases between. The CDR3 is CSARALLGTDNSPLHF. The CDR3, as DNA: TGCAGTGCTAGAGCTCTCTTGGGTACCGATAATTCACCCCTCCACTTT.

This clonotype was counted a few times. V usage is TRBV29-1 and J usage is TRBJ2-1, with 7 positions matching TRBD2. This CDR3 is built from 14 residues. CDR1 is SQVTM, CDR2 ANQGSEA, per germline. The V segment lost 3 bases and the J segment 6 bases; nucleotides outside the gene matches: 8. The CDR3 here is CSVEEPPGGNEQFF. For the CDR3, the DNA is TGCAGCGTTGAGGAACCTCCGGGGGGCAATGAGCAGTTCTTC.

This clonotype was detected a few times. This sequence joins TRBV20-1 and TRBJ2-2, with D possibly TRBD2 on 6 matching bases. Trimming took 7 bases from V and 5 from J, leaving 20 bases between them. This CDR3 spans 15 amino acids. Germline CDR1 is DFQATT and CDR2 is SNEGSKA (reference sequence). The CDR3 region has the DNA TGCAGTGTTTTACGCGGAGGGCCGGGGACCGGGGAGCTGTTTTTT. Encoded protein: CSVLRGGPGTGELFF.

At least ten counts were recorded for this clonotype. The CDR3 sequence: CASSLLSGANVLTF. The CDR3 DNA sequence: TGTGCCAGCAGTTTACTCTCTGGGGCCAACGTCCTGACTTTC. The chain joins TRBV28 to TRBJ2-6; D is unresolved. V lost 2 bases to trimming and J lost 0 bases, with 2 bases between them. The CDR3 loop spans 14 amino acids. CDR1 is MDHEN, CDR2 SYDVKM, per germline.